The clone carrying this T cell receptor beta chain was seen many times. No antigen is known for it. Separate cDNA molecules received unique molecular identifiers, which the library attached to them. Original data processing: With a range of roughly 23,224 to 690,600, the median per sample was 95,638 TCRs. TCRdb re-analysed the RACE reads in MiXCR, keeping a single row per CDR3 protein. The V and J calls and clone size come from TCRdb's table, not from the authors' own analysis. Among about 46,000 distinct CDR3 sequences listed, roughly 4% were seen once. The sample originates from a study of human T cells and chemical hapten exposure. The wider study: Per-sample TCR yield variation was attributed mainly to small pooled library volume differences.

The germline V gene encodes CDR1 SEHNR and CDR2 FQNEAQ (reference sequence). Trimming took off 1 base at V and 4 bases at J, with 14 bases between the two ends. The CDR3 totals 17 residues. As for time point: healthy volunteer bleed at 2 weeks. The template was total RNA from unfractionated whole blood. Study-level findings and limits: Sensitizing to DPC left TCRs with a frequency above 1 in 1000 unaltered.

The specimen was whole blood. The chain links TRBV7-9 to TRBJ1-6; TRBD1 is a possible D gene (5 bases). The clonotype originates from a female donor in good health. Some clones in this sample may be carry-over from other donors' samples. CDR3 bases: TGTGCCAGCAGCTTAGTACCCGGGACGGGGTATAATTCACCCCTCCACTTT. Translated, it gives CASSLVPGTGYNSPLHF.